This entry concerns a single T cell receptor beta chain. The antigen is not known. Donors had nominal health at sampling but likely had unrecorded immune exposures. This record belongs to a study of cytomegalovirus exposure and HLA in healthy donors. Study observations and caveats: Common viral pathogens were later found to be apparently linked to several of the most significant clusters.

The ends were cut back, 6 bases at V and 7 bases at J, with 10 bases in the middle. The CDR3 loop spans 12 amino acids. In germline, CDR1 is MNHEY, CDR2 SVGAGI. PCR amplification relied on 60 Vbeta primers (plus 13 Jbeta primers). TCRdb keeps only in-frame clones here, not all; method: immunoSEQ multiplex PCR. This sample has 100,000 to 150,000 clones, with about four fifths found just once. Sequenced input: PBMCs. This sequence was found in a young man in good health and CMV-seronegative. J is TRBJ2-1 and V is TRBV6-5; D is possibly TRBD1 (5 bases). The CDR3 is CASSAGLNEQFF. DNA for the CDR3: TGTGCCAGCAGCGCAGGGTTGAATGAGCAGTTCTTC.